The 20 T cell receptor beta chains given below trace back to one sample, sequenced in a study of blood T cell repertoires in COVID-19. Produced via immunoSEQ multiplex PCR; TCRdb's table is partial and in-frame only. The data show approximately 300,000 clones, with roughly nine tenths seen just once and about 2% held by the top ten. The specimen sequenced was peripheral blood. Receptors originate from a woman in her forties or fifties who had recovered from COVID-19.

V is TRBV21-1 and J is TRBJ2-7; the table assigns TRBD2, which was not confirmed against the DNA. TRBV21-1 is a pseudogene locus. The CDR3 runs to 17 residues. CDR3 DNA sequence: TGTGCCAGCCCCAATGTGGGACTAGCGGGAGGTCGCTACGAGCAGTACTTC. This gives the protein CASPNVGLAGGRYEQYF.

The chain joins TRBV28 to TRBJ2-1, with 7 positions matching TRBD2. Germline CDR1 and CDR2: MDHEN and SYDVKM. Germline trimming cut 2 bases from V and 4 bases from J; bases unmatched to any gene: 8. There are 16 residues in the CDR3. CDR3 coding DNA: TGTGCCAGCAGTTTAGGAGCGGGGTTAGTGTACAATGAGCAGTTCTTC. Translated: CASSLGAGLVYNEQFF.

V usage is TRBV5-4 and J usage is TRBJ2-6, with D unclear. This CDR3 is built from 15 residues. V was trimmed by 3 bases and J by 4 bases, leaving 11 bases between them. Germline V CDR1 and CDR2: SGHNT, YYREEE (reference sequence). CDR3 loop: CASSSTDLGANVLTF. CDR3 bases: TGTGCCAGCAGCTCGACTGACCTGGGGGCCAACGTCCTGACTTTC.

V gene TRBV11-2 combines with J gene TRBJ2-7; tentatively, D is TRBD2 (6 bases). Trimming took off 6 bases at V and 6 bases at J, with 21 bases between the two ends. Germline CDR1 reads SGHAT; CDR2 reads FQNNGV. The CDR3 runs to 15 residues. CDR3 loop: CASSRTGTLSREQYF. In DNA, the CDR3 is TGTGCCAGCAGTCGAACCGGGACTCTCTCTCGCGAGCAGTACTTC.

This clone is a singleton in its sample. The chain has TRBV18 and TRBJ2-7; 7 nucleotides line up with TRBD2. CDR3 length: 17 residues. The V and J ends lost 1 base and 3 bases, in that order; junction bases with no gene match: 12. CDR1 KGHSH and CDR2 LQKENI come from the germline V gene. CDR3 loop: CASSPRGGRHFIYEQYF. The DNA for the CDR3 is TGTGCCAGCTCACCACGGGGGGGACGGCACTTTATCTACGAGCAGTACTTC.

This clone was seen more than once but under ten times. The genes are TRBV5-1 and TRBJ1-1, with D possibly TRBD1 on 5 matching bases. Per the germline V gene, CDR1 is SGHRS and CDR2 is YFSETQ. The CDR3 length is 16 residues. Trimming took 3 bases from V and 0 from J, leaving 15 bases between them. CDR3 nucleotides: TGCGCCAGCAGCTCCGACCCACAGGTAGTGAACACTGAAGCTTTCTTT. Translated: CASSSDPQVVNTEAFF.

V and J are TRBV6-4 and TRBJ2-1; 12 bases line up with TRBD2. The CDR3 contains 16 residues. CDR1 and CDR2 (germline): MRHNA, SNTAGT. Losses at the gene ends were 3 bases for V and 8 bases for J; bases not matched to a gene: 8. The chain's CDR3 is CASSEKTSGSRDEQFF. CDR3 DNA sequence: TGTGCCAGCAGTGAAAAGACTAGCGGGAGTCGCGATGAGCAGTTCTTC.

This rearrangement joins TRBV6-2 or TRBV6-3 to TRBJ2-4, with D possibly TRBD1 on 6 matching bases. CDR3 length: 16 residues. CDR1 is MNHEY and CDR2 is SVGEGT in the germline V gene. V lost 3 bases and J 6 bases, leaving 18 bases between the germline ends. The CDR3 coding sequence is TGTGCCAGCAGTTATGTTACTACAGGGAGTAGAAACATTCAGTACTTC. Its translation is CASSYVTTGSRNIQYF.

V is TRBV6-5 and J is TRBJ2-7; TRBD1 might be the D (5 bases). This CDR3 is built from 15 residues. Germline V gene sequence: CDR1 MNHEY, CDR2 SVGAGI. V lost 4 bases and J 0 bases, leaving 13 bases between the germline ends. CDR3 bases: TGTGCCAGCAGTTCCGACAGTTCCGTCTCCTACGAGCAGTACTTC. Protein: CASSSDSSVSYEQYF.

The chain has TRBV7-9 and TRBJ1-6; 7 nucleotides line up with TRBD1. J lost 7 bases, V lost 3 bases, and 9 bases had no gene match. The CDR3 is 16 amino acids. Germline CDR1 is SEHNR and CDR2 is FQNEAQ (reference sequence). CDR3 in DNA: TGTGCCAGCAGCTTGGAACCGGGACAGAAGAATTCACCCCTCCACTTT. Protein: CASSLEPGQKNSPLHF.

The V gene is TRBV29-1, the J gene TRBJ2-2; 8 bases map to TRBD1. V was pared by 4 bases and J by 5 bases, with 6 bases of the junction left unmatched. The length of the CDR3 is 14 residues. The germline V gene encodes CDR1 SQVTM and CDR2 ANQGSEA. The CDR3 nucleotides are TGCAGCGTTGCGGGACAGGAGACGACCGGGGAGCTGTTTTTT. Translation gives CSVAGQETTGELFF.

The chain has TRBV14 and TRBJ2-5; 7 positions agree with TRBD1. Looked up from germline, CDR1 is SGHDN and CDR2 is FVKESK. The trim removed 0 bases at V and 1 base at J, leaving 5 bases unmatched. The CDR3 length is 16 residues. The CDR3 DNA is TGTGCCAGCAGCCAAGATAACAGGGGCCCCCAAGAGACCCAGTACTTC. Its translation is CASSQDNRGPQETQYF.

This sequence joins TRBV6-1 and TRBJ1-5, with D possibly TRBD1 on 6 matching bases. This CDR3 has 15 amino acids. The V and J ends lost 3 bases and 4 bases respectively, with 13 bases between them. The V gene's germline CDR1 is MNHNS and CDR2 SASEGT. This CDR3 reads CASSDGQGWNQPQHF. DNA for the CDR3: TGTGCCAGCAGTGACGGGCAGGGGTGGAATCAGCCCCAGCATTTT.

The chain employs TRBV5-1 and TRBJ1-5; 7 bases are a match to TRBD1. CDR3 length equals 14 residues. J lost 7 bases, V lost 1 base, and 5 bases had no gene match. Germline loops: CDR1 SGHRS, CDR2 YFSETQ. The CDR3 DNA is TGCGCCAGCAGCTTGACAGGGGCTGGGCAGCCCCAGCATTTT. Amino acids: CASSLTGAGQPQHF. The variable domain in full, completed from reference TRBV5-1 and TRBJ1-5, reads KAGVTQTPRYLIKTRGQQVTLSCSPISGHRSVSWYQQTPGQGLQFLFEYFSETQRNKGNFPGRFSGRQFSNSRSEMNVSTLELGDSALYLCASSLTGAGQPQHFGDGTRLSIL.

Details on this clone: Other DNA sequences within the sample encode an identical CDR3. CDR3 residues: CASSLTSTDTQYF. The CDR3 nucleotides are TGTGCCAGCAGCCTCACTAGCACAGATACGCAGTATTTT. The rearrangement uses TRBV28 and TRBJ2-3, with unresolved D. V lost 6 bases and J 0 bases, leaving 7 bases between the germline ends. Per the germline V gene, CDR1 is MDHEN and CDR2 is SYDVKM. This CDR3 region has 13 residues.

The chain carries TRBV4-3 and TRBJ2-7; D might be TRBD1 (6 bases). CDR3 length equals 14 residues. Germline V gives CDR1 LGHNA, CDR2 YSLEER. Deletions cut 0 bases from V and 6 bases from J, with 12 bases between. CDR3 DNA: TGCGCCAGCAGCCAAGAAAGGACAGAGGGCGAGCAGTACTTC. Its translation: CASSQERTEGEQYF.

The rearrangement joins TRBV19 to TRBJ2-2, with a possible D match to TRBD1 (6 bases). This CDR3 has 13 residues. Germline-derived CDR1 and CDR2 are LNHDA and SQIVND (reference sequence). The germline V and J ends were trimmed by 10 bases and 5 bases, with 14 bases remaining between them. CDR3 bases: TGTGCCATCAAGTCAACAGGGACCGGGGAGCTGTTTTTT. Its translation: CAIKSTGTGELFF.

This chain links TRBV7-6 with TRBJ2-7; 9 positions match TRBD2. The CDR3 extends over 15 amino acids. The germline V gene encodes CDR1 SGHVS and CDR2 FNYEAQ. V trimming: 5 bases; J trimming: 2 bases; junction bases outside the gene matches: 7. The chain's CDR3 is CASSETSGQAYEQYF. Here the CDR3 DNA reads TGTGCCAGCAGCGAGACTAGCGGCCAAGCCTACGAGCAGTACTTC.

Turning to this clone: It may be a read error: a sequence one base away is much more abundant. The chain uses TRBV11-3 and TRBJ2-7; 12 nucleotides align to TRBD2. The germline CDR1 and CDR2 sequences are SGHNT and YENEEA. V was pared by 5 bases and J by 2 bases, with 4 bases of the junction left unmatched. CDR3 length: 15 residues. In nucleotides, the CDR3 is TGTGCCAGCAGCCAAGGACTAGCGGGAACCTACGAGCAGTACTTC. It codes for CASSQGLAGTYEQYF.

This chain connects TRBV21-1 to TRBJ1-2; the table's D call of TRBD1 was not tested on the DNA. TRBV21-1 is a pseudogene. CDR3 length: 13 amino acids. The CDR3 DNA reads TGTGCCAGCAGCACTCAGGGTACCCATGGCTACACCTTC. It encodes CASSTQGTHGYTF.